This T cell receptor (beta chain) was documented in a study of T cell responses to AZD1222 COVID-19 vaccine. Overall study context: The study pooled second doses at about 4 or about 12 weeks.

Note on this clone: Its antigen is not known.

Findings of the study overall: Seropositive status at baseline applied to only a handful of AZD1222 recipients. The sample set comprised mostly white British donors with more females, and clonal diversity was possibly underestimated. Within unmutated variant regions lay the reported targets of nearly half of spike-specific TCRs.

Profiled with immunoSEQ multiplex PCR; TCRdb holds only in-frame clones, not every one. Of fewer than 200,000 clones in the sample, about 89% were seen once. The CDR3 has 15 residues. V lost 2 bases and J lost 0, with 11 bases in between. Germline V lookup: CDR1 SQVTM, CDR2 ANQGSEA. The receptor was isolated from an adult in good health. This specimen consisted of peripheral blood, obtained on day 0 of AZD1222 vaccination. The chain combines TRBV29-1 with TRBJ2-1; D is perhaps TRBD2 (5 bases). CDR3 sequence (DNA): TGCAGCGTTGAATTCGCTACTAGCTCCTACAATGAGCAGTTCTTC. Amino acids: CSVEFATSSYNEQFF.